This T cell receptor (beta chain) was captured by sequencing in a study of cytomegalovirus exposure and HLA in healthy donors. Primers: 60 Vbeta forward and 13 Jbeta reverse. The repertoire was sequenced with immunoSEQ multiplex PCR; TCRdb's copy has only in-frame clones and lacks some. This table holds some 140,000 clones, approximately 80% found once. Study findings and constraints: Reports credit the classifier with highly specific, highly sensitive diagnosis of cytomegalovirus status. Being productive about 87% or about 30% of the time was typical of most TCR beta V segments in an earlier analysis. Beyond CMV serostatus, there was no information to go on about immune exposure.

Notes on this clone: Its antigen is as yet unknown.

Trimming took 3 bases from V and 3 from J, leaving 16 bases between them. This CDR3 contains 15 residues. In germline, CDR1 is SGDLS, CDR2 YYNGEE. Donors had nominal health at sampling but likely had unrecorded immune exposures. The chain is built from TRBV9 and TRBJ2-7; D is possibly TRBD1 (6 bases). This clonotype was obtained from a female donor in good health and CMV-seropositive. Sample: PBMCs. CDR3 in amino acids: CASSAGDTRSYEQYF. CDR3 nucleotides: TGTGCCAGCAGCGCCGGGGACACCAGGAGCTACGAGCAGTACTTC.